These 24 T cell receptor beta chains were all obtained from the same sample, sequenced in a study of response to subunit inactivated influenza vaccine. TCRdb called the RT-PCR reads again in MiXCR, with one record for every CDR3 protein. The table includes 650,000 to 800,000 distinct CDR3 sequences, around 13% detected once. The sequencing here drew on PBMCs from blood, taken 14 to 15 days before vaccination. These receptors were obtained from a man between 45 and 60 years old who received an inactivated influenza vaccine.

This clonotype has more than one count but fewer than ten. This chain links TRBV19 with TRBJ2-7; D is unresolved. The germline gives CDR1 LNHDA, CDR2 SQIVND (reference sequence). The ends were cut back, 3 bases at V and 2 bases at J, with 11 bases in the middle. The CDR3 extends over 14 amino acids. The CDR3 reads CASSIYDGTYEQYF. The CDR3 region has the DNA TGTGCCAGTAGTATTTATGACGGAACCTACGAGCAGTACTTC. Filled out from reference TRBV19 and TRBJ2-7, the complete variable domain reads DGGITQSPKYLFRKEGQNVTLSCEQNLNHDAMYWYRQDPGQGLRLIYYSQIVNDFQKGDIAEGYSVSREKKESFPLTVTSAQKNPTAFYLCASSIYDGTYEQYFGPGTRLTVT.

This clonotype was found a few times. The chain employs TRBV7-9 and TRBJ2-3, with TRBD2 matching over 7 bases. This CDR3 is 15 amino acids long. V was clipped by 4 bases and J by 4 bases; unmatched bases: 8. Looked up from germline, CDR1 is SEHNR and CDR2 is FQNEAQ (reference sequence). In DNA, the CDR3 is TGTGCCAGCAGCTATAGCGGGCTCCCGGCAGATACGCAGTATTTT. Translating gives CASSYSGLPADTQYF.

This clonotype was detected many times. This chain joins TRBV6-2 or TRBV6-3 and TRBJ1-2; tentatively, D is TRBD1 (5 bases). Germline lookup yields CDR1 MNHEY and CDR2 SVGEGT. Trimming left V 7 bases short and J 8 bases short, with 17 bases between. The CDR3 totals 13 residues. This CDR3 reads CASNLSGHQGYTF. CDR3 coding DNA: TGTGCCAGCAACCTCTCTGGACACCAAGGCTACACCTTC.

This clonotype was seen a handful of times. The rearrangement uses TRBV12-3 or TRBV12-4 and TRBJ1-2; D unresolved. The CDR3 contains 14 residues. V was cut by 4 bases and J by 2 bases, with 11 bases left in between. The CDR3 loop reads CASSSSRGNYGYTF. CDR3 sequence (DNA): TGTGCCAGCAGTTCCAGCCGGGGAAACTATGGCTACACCTTC.

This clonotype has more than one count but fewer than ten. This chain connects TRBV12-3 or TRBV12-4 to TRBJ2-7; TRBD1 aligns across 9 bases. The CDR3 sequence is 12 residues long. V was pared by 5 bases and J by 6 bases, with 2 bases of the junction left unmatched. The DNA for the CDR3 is TGTGCCAGCAGTCCACAGGGGGCCGAGCAGTACTTC. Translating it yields CASSPQGAEQYF.

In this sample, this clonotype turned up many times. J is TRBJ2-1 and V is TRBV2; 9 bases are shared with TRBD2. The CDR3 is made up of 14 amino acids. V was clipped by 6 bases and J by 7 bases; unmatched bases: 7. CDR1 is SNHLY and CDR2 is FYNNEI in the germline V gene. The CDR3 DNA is TGTGCCAGCAGAAGCGGGGGGTCTTGGAATGAGCAGTTCTTC. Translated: CASRSGGSWNEQFF.

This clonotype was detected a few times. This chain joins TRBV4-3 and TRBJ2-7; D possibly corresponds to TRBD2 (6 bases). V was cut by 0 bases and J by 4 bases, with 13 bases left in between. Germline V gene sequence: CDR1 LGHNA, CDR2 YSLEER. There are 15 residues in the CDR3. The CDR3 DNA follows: TGCGCCAGCAGCCAAGATGCGGCGGGGTCTTACGAGCAGTACTTC. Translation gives CASSQDAAGSYEQYF.

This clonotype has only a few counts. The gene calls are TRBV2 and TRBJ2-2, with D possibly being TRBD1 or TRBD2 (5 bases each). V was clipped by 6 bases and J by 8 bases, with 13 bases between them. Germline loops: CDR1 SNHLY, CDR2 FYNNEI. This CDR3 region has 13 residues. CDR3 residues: CASRRDLVGELFF. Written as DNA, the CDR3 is TGTGCCAGCAGGAGGGACCTAGTTGGGGAGCTGTTTTTT.

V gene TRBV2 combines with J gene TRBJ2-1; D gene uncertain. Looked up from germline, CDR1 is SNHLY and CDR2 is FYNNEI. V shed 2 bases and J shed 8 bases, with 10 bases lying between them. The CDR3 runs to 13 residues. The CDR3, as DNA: TGTGCCAGCAGTGAAAGGAGAGGTCATGAGCAGTTCTTC. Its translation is CASSERRGHEQFF.

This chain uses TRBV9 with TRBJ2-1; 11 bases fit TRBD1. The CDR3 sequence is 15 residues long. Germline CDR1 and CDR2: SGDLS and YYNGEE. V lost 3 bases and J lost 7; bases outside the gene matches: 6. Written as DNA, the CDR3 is TGTGCCAGCAGCGCAGGACAGGGGGCTATGAATGAGCAGTTCTTC. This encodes CASSAGQGAMNEQFF.

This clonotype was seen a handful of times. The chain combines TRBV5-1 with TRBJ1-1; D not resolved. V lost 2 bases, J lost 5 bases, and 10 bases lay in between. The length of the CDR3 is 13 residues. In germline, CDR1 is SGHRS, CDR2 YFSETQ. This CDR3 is CASSFRTETEAFF. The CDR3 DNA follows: TGCGCCAGCAGCTTCCGGACTGAGACTGAAGCTTTCTTT. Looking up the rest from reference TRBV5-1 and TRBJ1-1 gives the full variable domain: KAGVTQTPRYLIKTRGQQVTLSCSPISGHRSVSWYQQTPGQGLQFLFEYFSETQRNKGNFPGRFSGRQFSNSRSEMNVSTLELGDSALYLCASSFRTETEAFFGQGTRLTVV.

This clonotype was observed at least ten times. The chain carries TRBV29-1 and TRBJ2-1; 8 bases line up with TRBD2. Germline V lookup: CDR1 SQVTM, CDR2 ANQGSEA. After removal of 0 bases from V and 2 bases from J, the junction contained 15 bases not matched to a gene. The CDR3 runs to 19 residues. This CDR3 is CSVEEAGADIWRAYNEQFF. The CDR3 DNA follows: TGCAGCGTTGAAGAAGCGGGAGCCGATATTTGGAGGGCCTACAATGAGCAGTTCTTC.

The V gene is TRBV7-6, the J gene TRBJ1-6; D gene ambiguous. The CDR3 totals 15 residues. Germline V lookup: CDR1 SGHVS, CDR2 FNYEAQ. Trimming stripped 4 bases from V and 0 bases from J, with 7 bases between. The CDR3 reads CASSYGSSYNSPLHF. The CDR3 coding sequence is TGTGCCAGCAGCTACGGGAGCTCCTATAATTCACCCCTCCACTTT.

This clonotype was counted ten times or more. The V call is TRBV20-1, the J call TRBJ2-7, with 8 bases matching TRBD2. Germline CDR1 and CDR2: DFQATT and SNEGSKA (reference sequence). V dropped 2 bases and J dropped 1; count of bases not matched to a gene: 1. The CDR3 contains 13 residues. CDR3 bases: TGCAGTGCTAGACTAGCGGGTTCCTACGAGCAGTACTTC. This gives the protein CSARLAGSYEQYF.

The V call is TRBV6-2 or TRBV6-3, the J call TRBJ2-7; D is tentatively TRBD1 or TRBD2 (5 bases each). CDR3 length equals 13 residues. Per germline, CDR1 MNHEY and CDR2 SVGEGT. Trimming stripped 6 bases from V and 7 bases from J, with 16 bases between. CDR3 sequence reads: CASRLDSSGEQYF. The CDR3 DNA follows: TGTGCCAGCAGACTCGACAGTTCGGGGGAGCAGTACTTC.

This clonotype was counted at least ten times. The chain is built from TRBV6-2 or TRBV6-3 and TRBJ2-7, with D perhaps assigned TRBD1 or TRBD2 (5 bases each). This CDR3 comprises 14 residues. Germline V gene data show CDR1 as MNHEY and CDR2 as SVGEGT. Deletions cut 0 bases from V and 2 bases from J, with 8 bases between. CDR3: CASSYSGRAYEQYF. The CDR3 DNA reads TGTGCCAGCAGTTACTCGGGACGTGCCTACGAGCAGTACTTC.

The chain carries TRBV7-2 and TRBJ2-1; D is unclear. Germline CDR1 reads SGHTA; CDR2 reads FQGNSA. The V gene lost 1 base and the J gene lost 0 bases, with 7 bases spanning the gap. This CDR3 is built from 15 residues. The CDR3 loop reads CASSLDQSSYNEQFF. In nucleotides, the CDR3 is TGTGCCAGCAGCTTAGACCAGAGCTCCTACAATGAGCAGTTCTTC.

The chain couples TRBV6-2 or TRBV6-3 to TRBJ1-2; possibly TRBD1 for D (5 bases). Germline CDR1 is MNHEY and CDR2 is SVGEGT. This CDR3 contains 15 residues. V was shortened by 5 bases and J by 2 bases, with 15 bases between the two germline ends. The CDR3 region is CASSPSGSGNYGYTF. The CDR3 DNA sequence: TGTGCCAGCAGTCCCAGCGGCTCAGGGAACTATGGCTACACCTTC.

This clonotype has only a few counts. CDR3 bases: TGTGCCAGCACCACCTCCGGGATAACACGACCTCGGCAGTACTTC. Translating it yields CASTTSGITRPRQYF. The chain has TRBV5-6 and TRBJ2-7, with TRBD2 as a possible D gene (5 bases). This CDR3 has 15 amino acids. Trimming removed 6 bases from V and 9 bases from J, with 25 bases in between. Germline loops: CDR1 SGHDT, CDR2 YYEEEE.

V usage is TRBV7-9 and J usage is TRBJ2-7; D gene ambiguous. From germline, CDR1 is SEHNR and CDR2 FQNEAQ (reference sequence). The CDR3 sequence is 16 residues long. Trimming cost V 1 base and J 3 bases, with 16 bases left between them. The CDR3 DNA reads TGTGCCAGCAGCTTAGGTTTGCACACTCCGGTCTACGAGCAGTACTTC. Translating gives CASSLGLHTPVYEQYF.

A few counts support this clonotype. The CDR3 here is CASSEAPGDTSYEQYF. The DNA for the CDR3 is TGTGCCAGCAGCGAGGCCCCCGGGGACACATCCTACGAGCAGTACTTC. J is TRBJ2-7 and V is TRBV9, with TRBD1 as a possible D gene (6 bases). The CDR3 spans 16 residues. The germline CDR1 and CDR2 sequences are SGDLS and YYNGEE. Trimming removed 3 bases at V and 1 base at J, with 17 bases between.

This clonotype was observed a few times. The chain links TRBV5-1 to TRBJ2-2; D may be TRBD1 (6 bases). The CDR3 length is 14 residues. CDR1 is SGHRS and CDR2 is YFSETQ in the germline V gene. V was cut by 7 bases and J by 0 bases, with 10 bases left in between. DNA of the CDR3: TGCGCCAGCCAGGGGACATCGAACACCGGGGAGCTGTTTTTT. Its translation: CASQGTSNTGELFF.

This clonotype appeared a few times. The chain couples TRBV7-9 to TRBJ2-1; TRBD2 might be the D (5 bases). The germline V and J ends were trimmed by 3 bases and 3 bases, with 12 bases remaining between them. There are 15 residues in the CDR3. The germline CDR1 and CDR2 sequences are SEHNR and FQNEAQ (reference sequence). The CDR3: CASSLGWEIYNEQFF. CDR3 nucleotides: TGTGCCAGCAGCTTGGGCTGGGAGATCTACAATGAGCAGTTCTTC.

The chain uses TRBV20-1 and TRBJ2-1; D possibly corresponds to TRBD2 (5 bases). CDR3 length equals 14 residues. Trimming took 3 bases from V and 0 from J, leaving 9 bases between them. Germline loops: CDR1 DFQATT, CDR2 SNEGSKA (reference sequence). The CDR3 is CSASRGPSYNEQFF. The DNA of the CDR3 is TGCAGTGCTAGCCGGGGTCCCTCCTACAATGAGCAGTTCTTC.